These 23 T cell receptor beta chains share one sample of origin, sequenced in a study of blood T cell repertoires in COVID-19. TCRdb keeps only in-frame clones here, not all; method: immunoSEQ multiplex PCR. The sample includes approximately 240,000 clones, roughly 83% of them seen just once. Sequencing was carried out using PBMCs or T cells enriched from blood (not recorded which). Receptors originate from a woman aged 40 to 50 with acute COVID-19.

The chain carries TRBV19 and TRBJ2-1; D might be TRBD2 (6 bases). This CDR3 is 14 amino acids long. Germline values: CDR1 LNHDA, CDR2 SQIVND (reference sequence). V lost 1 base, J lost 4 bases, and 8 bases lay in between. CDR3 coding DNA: TGTGCCAGTAGTATAGGTCGGGGGTACAATGAGCAGTTCTTC. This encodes CASSIGRGYNEQFF.

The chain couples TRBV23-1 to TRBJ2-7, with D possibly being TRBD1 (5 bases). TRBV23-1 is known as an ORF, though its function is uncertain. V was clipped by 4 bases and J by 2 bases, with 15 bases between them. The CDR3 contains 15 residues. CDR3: CASSLPTGAAYEQYF. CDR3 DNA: TGCGCCAGCAGTCTCCCCACTGGGGCAGCCTACGAGCAGTACTTC.

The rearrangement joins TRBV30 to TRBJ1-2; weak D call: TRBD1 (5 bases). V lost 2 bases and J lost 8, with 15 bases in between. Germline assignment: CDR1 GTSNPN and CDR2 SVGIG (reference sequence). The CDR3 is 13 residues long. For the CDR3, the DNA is TGTGCCTGGAGTCTTAGGGGCGAGAGGGGCTACACCTTC. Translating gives CAWSLRGERGYTF.

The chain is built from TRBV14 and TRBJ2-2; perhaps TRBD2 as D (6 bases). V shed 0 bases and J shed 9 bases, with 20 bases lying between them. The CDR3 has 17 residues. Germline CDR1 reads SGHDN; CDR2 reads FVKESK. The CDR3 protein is CASSQDIGTLGIRELFF. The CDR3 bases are TGTGCCAGCAGCCAAGATATTGGGACTCTCGGCATTCGGGAGCTGTTTTTT.

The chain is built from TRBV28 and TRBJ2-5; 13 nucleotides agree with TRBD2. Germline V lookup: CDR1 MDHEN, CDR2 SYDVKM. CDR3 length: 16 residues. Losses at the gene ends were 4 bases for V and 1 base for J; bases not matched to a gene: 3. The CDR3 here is CASSWGTSGTQETQYF. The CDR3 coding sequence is TGTGCCAGCAGTTGGGGGACTAGCGGGACCCAAGAGACCCAGTACTTC.

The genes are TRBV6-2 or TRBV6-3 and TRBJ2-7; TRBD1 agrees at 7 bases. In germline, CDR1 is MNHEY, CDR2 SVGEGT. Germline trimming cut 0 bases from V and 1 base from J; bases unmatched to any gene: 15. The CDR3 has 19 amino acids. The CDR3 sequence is CASSYSTGRGKHRSYEQYF. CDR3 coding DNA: TGTGCCAGCAGTTACTCGACGGGCAGGGGGAAGCACAGATCCTACGAGCAGTACTTC.

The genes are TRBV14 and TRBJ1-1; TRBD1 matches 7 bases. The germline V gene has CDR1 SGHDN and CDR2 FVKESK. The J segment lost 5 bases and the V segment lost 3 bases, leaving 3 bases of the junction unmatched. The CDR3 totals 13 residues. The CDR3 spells CASSHRGWTEAFF. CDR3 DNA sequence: TGTGCCAGCAGCCACAGGGGGTGGACTGAAGCTTTCTTT.

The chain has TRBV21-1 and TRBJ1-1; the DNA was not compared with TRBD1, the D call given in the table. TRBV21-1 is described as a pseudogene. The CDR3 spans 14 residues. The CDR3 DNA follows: TGTGCCAGCACACCGGGACAGAAGAACACTGAAGCTTTCTTT. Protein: CASTPGQKNTEAFF.

The CDR3 is CATRPGQGGTEAFF. The CDR3 DNA is TGTGCCACCAGACCGGGACAGGGAGGAACTGAAGCTTTCTTT. The chain combines TRBV15 with TRBJ1-1; 9 bases line up with TRBD1. Trimming cost V 6 bases and J 5 bases; bases outside gene matches: 7. This CDR3 spans 14 amino acids. CDR1 and CDR2 (germline): LNHNV, YYDKDF (reference sequence).

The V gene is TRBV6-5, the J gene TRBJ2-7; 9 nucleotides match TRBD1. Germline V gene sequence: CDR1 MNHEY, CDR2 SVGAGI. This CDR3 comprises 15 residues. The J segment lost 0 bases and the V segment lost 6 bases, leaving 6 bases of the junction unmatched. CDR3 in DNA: TGTGCCAGCAGAAAAAAGGACAGGGGCTCCTACGAGCAGTACTTC. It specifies CASRKKDRGSYEQYF.

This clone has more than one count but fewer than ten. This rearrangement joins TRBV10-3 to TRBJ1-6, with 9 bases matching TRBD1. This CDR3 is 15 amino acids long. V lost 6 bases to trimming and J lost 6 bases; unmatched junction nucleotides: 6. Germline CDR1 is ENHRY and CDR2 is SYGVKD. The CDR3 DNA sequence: TGTGCCATCAGGCCCGGGGACAGGGTTAATTCACCCCTCCACTTT. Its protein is CAIRPGDRVNSPLHF.

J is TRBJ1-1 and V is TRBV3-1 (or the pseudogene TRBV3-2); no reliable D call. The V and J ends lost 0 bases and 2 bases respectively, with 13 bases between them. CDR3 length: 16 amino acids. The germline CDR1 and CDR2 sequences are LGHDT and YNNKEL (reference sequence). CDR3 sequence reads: CASSQDGRSLNTEAFF. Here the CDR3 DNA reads TGTGCCAGCAGCCAAGATGGTCGGAGTCTCAACACTGAAGCTTTCTTT.

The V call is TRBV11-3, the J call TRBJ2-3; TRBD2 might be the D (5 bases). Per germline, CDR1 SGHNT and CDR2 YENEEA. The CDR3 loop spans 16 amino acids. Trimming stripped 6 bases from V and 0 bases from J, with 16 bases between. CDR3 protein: CASSPGKWASTDTQYF. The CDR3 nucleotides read TGTGCCAGCAGTCCGGGAAAGTGGGCTAGCACAGATACGCAGTATTTT.

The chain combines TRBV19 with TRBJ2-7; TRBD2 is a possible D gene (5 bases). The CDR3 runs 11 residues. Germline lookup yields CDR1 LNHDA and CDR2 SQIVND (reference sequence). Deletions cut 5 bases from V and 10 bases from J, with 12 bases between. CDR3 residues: CASSSERKQYF. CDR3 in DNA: TGTGCCAGTAGTTCCGAGCGGAAACAGTACTTC.

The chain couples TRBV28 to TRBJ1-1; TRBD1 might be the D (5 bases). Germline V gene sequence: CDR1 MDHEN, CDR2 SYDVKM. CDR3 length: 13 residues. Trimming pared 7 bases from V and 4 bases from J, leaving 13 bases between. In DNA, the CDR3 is TGTGCCAGCACCCCAGCCGGGGGCACTGAAGCTTTCTTT. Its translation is CASTPAGGTEAFF.

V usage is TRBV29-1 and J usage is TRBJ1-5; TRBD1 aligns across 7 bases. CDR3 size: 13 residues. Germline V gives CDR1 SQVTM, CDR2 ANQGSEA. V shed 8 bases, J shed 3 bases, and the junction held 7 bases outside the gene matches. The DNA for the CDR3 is TGCAGCACAGGGGACTTTCCCAATCAGCCCCAGCATTTT. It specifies CSTGDFPNQPQHF.

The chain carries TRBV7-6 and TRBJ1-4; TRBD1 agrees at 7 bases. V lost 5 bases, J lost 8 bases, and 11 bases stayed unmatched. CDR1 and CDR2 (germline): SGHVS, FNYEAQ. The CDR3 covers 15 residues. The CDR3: CASSLPTGSEEKLFF. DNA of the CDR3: TGTGCCAGCAGCCTCCCGACAGGGTCGGAAGAAAAACTGTTTTTT.

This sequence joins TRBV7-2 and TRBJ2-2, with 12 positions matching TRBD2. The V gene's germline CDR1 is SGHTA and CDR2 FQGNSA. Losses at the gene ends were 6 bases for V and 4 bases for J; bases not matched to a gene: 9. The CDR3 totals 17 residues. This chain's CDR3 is CASRALAGGRFTGELFF. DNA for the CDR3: TGTGCCAGCAGAGCCCTAGCGGGGGGGCGGTTCACCGGGGAGCTGTTTTTT.

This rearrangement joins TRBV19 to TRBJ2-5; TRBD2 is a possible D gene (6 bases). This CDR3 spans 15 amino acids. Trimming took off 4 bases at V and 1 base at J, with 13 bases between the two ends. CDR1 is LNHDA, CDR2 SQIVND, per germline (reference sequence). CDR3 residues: CASSSRAGSQETQYF. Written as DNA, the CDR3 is TGTGCCAGTAGTAGCAGGGCGGGGTCCCAAGAGACCCAGTACTTC.

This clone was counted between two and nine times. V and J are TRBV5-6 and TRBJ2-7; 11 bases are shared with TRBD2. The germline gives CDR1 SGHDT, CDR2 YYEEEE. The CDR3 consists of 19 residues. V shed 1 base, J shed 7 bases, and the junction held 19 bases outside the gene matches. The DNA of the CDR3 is TGTGCCAGCAGCTTGCTGACTAGCGGGACCTCCCCTACGAATAGAGAGCAGTACTTC. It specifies CASSLLTSGTSPTNREQYF.

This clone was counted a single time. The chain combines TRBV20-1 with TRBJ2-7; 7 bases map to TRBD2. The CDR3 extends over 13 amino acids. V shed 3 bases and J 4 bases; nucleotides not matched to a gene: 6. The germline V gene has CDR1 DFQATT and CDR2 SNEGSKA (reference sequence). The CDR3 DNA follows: TGCAGTGCTAGTCCCCCGGGGGGATACGAGCAGTACTTC. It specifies CSASPPGGYEQYF.

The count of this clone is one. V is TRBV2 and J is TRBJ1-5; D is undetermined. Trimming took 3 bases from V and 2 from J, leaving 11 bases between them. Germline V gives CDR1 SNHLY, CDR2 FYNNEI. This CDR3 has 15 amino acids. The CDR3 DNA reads TGTGCCAGCAGTGATTATGAGATGGGCAATCAGCCCCAGCATTTT. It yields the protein CASSDYEMGNQPQHF.

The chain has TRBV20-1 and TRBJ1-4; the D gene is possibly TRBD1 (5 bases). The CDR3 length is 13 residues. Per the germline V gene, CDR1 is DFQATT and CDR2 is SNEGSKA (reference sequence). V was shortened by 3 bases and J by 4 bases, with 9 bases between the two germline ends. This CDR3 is CSASPRVNEKLFF. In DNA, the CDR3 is TGCAGTGCTAGTCCCAGGGTTAATGAAAAACTGTTTTTT.